Presented here are 26 T cell receptor beta chains from one specimen sequenced in a study of cytomegalovirus exposure and HLA in healthy donors. PCR was performed using 60 Vbeta and 13 Jbeta primers. The protocol was immunoSEQ multiplex PCR, while the TCRdb copy is restricted to in-frame clones and leaves out a portion. In the table there are over 95,000 clones, around 77% of which are singletons. The sequencing sample was made of PBMCs. All receptors derive from a man between 40 and 49 years old in good health and CMV-seropositive.

The chain employs TRBV7-6 and TRBJ2-3; 7 bases match TRBD1. The CDR3 length is 14 residues. Germline CDR1 and CDR2: SGHVS and FNYEAQ. V gave up 5 bases and J gave up 1 base; unmatched junction bases: 3. The CDR3 nucleotides read TGTGCCAGCAGCCTTGGACAGGGCACAGATACGCAGTATTTT. It encodes CASSLGQGTDTQYF.

This clone has a handful of counts. This chain links TRBV7-2 with TRBJ1-2; possible D gene TRBD1, 6 bases. The CDR3 loop spans 15 amino acids. Trimming shortened V by 0 bases and J by 4 bases, and 12 bases separated the two germline ends. The germline CDR1 and CDR2 sequences are SGHTA and FQGNSA. The CDR3 DNA is TGTGCCAGCAGCTTAGCGCACAGGGCTACCTATGGCTACACCTTC. Translating gives CASSLAHRATYGYTF. The entire variable domain, with the rest obtained from reference TRBV7-2 and TRBJ1-2, is as follows: GAGVSQSPSNKVTEKGKDVELRCDPISGHTALYWYRQSLGQGLEFLIYFQGNSAPDKSGLPSDRFSAERTGGSVSTLTIQRTQQEDSAVYLCASSLAHRATYGYTFGSGTRLTVV.

The chain employs TRBV7-9 and TRBJ1-2, with D perhaps TRBD1 (6 bases). The CDR3 loop spans 15 amino acids. Looked up from germline, CDR1 is SEHNR and CDR2 is FQNEAQ (reference sequence). The V end lost 4 bases, the J end lost 2 bases, and 14 bases lay between the germline ends. CDR3 DNA sequence: TGTGCCAGCAGCTCCCAGGGGACAAAGAACTATGGCTACACCTTC. Translated, it gives CASSSQGTKNYGYTF.

The chain links TRBV6-1 to TRBJ1-2; 7 bases are shared with TRBD1. CDR3 length: 17 amino acids. V was pared by 3 bases and J by 0 bases, with 10 bases of the junction left unmatched. CDR1 and CDR2 from the germline V gene are MNHNS and SASEGT. The CDR3 spells CASSDFRGNRANYGYTF. CDR3 DNA sequence: TGTGCCAGCAGTGACTTCAGGGGGAACCGAGCTAACTATGGCTACACCTTC.

The CDR3 spells CASSLRSGALYEQYF. DNA of the CDR3: TGTGCCAGCAGCTTAAGGTCAGGGGCTCTCTACGAGCAGTACTTC. The genes are TRBV7-6 and TRBJ2-7; possible D gene TRBD1, 6 bases. Germline lookup yields CDR1 SGHVS and CDR2 FNYEAQ. The V end was cut by 2 bases, the J end by 3 bases, with 14 bases between. The CDR3 has 15 amino acids.

This clone was observed once. The CDR3 DNA reads as TGTGCCAGCAGCTCAGGGAAACAGAACACTGAAGCTTTCTTT. Residues: CASSSGKQNTEAFF. The chain combines TRBV7-3 with TRBJ1-1, with D perhaps matching TRBD1 (5 bases). CDR1 and CDR2 from the germline V gene are SGHTA and FQGTGA. The CDR3 extends over 14 amino acids. V was trimmed by 4 bases and J by 1 base, leaving 10 bases between them.

The chain carries TRBV7-3 and TRBJ2-6; TRBD2 matches at 11 bases. The CDR3 is 17 residues long. V trimming: 4 bases; J trimming: 2 bases; junction bases outside the gene matches: 4. The germline V gene encodes CDR1 SGHTA and CDR2 FQGTGA. The CDR3 sequence: CASSSLAGGAGANVLTF. The CDR3, as DNA: TGTGCCAGCAGCTCTCTAGCGGGGGGAGCTGGGGCCAACGTCCTGACTTTC.

The rearrangement links TRBV7-3 to TRBJ2-5, with TRBD2 matching 8 bases. The germline V gene has CDR1 SGHTA and CDR2 FQGTGA. V lost 0 bases to trimming and J lost 6 bases; unmatched junction nucleotides: 9. This CDR3 spans 16 amino acids. The CDR3 coding sequence is TGTGCCAGCAGCTTAACGGCCGGGGGGGGCTTTAAGACCCAGTACTTC. Encoded protein: CASSLTAGGGFKTQYF.

This chain joins TRBV6-4 and TRBJ1-2; 8 bases match TRBD1. The CDR3 has 14 residues. Germline loops: CDR1 MRHNA, CDR2 SNTAGT. With 6 bases clipped from V and 3 bases from J, the junction kept 6 bases outside the gene matches. CDR3 protein: CASSATGEDYGYTF. As DNA, the CDR3 is TGTGCCAGCAGCGCGACAGGGGAAGACTATGGCTACACCTTC.

This chain connects TRBV28 to TRBJ1-6; 7 nucleotides align to TRBD1. The CDR3 has 15 amino acids. Germline V lookup: CDR1 MDHEN, CDR2 SYDVKM. J gave up 5 bases and V 3 bases, and 4 bases lay outside the gene matches. The chain's CDR3 is CASSLPRGNNSPLHF. DNA of the CDR3: TGTGCCAGCAGTTTGCCCAGGGGGAATAATTCACCCCTCCACTTT.

V usage is TRBV15 and J usage is TRBJ1-1; perhaps TRBD1 as D (6 bases). V lost 10 bases and J lost 3, with 18 bases in between. The length of the CDR3 is 14 residues. Germline V gene data show CDR1 as LNHNV and CDR2 as YYDKDF (reference sequence). The CDR3 region is CAIGRGRGDTEAFF. CDR3 nucleotides: TGTGCCATAGGGCGGGGGCGGGGGGACACTGAAGCTTTCTTT.

The CDR3: CAISDPGRSYEQYF. For the CDR3, the DNA is TGTGCCATCAGTGACCCAGGGCGGTCCTACGAGCAGTACTTC. The chain combines TRBV10-3 with TRBJ2-7; D possibly corresponds to TRBD1 (5 bases). The V end lost 3 bases, the J end lost 1 base, and 10 bases lay between the germline ends. Germline values: CDR1 ENHRY, CDR2 SYGVKD. There are 14 residues in the CDR3.

The chain has TRBV6-6 and TRBJ1-3; no definite D call. There are 14 residues in the CDR3. Germline CDR1 is MNHNY and CDR2 is SVGAGI (reference sequence). V was cut by 2 bases and J by 2 bases, with 7 bases left in between. The CDR3 here is CASSYEGPGNTIYF. DNA for the CDR3: TGTGCCAGCAGTTACGAGGGTCCTGGAAACACCATATATTTT.

This chain uses TRBV7-2 with TRBJ1-4, with a weak D call TRBD1 (6 bases). Germline V gene sequence: CDR1 SGHTA, CDR2 FQGNSA. This CDR3 has 15 residues. V was shortened by 5 bases and J by 6 bases, with 16 bases between the two germline ends. This CDR3 is CASSLEPGDHEKLFF. Written as DNA, the CDR3 is TGTGCCAGCAGCCTAGAACCAGGGGATCATGAAAAACTGTTTTTT.

The J gene is TRBJ2-5, the V gene TRBV5-8; TRBD2 is a possible D gene (6 bases). V lost 5 bases and J lost 0, with 17 bases in between. The germline gives CDR1 SGHTS, CDR2 YDEGEE. The CDR3 is 16 amino acids. This chain's CDR3 is CASSITGTEYQETQYF. CDR3 DNA: TGTGCCAGCAGTATCACCGGGACTGAGTACCAAGAGACCCAGTACTTC.

V is TRBV28 and J is TRBJ2-3; TRBD2 matches at 10 bases. Germline CDR1 MDHEN, CDR2 SYDVKM. Trimming cost V 2 bases and J 6 bases; bases outside gene matches: 8. The CDR3 is 16 amino acids. The CDR3 DNA follows: TGTGCCAGCAGTTTACAGCGGGGGGGTGTGCGCGATACGCAGTATTTT. Translated, it gives CASSLQRGGVRDTQYF. The variable domain in full, with the rest retrieved from reference TRBV28 and TRBJ2-3, is DVKVTQSSRYLVKRTGEKVFLECVQDMDHENMFWYRQDPGLGLRLIYFSYDVKMKEKGDIPEGYSVSREKKERFSLILESASTNQTSMYLCASSLQRGGVRDTQYFGPGTRLTVL.

This rearrangement joins TRBV27 to TRBJ2-5; no clear D. This CDR3 contains 13 residues. The V gene's germline CDR1 is MNHEY and CDR2 SMNVEV (reference sequence). Trimming cost V 5 bases and J 5 bases, with 12 bases left between them. The CDR3 loop is CASSTQLGETQYF. The CDR3 DNA reads as TGTGCCAGCAGTACCCAACTCGGGGAGACCCAGTACTTC.

CDR3 sequence reads: CASSLGVTEAFF. The CDR3 bases are TGTGCCAGCAGTTTAGGGGTAACTGAAGCTTTCTTT. The gene calls are TRBV6-5 and TRBJ1-1; tentatively, D is TRBD1 (5 bases). The V gene lost 4 bases and the J gene lost 5 bases, with 8 bases spanning the gap. This CDR3 contains 12 residues. CDR1 is MNHEY and CDR2 is SVGAGI in the germline V gene.

The chain links TRBV5-6 to TRBJ1-2; 7 nucleotides align to TRBD1. The CDR3 is 14 amino acids. V gave up 1 base and J gave up 7 bases; unmatched junction bases: 7. The V gene's germline CDR1 is SGHDT and CDR2 YYEEEE. The CDR3: CASSLTWTGRGYTF. The DNA for the CDR3 is TGTGCCAGCAGCTTGACGTGGACAGGACGTGGCTACACCTTC.

V is TRBV15 and J is TRBJ2-7; D is possibly TRBD2 (6 bases). Trimming left V 1 base short and J 6 bases short, with 13 bases between. The CDR3 runs 14 residues. Looked up from germline, CDR1 is LNHNV and CDR2 is YYDKDF (reference sequence). CDR3 coding DNA: TGTGCCACCAGCAGAGGGGGACTCGAGTTCGAGCAGTACTTC. Its translation is CATSRGGLEFEQYF.

V gene TRBV7-9 combines with J gene TRBJ1-3, with 8 bases identical to TRBD1. V shed 6 bases and J 0 bases; nucleotides not matched to a gene: 7. Germline CDR1 SEHNR, CDR2 FQNEAQ (reference sequence). This CDR3 is built from 16 residues. The CDR3 reads CASRAKQGVSGNTIYF. In nucleotides, the CDR3 is TGTGCCAGCAGGGCTAAACAGGGGGTCTCTGGAAACACCATATATTTT.

This rearrangement joins TRBV9 to TRBJ2-2; TRBD1 matches 10 bases. J was trimmed by 5 bases and V by 4 bases; bases with no gene match: 8. The CDR3 is 16 residues long. Germline CDR1 SGDLS, CDR2 YYNGEE. The CDR3 spells CASSPRDRGYTGELFF. The CDR3 DNA reads TGTGCCAGCAGCCCCCGGGACAGGGGCTATACCGGGGAGCTGTTTTTT.

This clone was counted a single time. This chain connects TRBV5-1 to TRBJ2-5; D perhaps matches TRBD1 (5 bases). Trimming removed 0 bases from V and 2 bases from J, with 8 bases in between. This CDR3 is 14 amino acids long. From germline, CDR1 is SGHRS and CDR2 YFSETQ. The CDR3, as DNA: TGCGCCAGCAGCTTGGAGGGGATGCAAGAGACCCAGTACTTC. Encoded protein: CASSLEGMQETQYF.

J is TRBJ2-7 and V is TRBV7-9, with TRBD1 matching over 9 bases. The CDR3 has 15 amino acids. V shed 4 bases, J shed 6 bases, and the junction held 10 bases outside the gene matches. Germline values: CDR1 SEHNR, CDR2 FQNEAQ (reference sequence). This CDR3 is CASSYPGTGLTEQYF. The DNA for the CDR3 is TGTGCCAGCAGCTACCCCGGGACAGGGCTCACCGAGCAGTACTTC.

This clone was counted a single time. The rearrangement joins TRBV10-3 to TRBJ1-4; 7 bases map to TRBD1. The CDR3 is made up of 13 amino acids. The J segment lost 4 bases and the V segment lost 10 bases, leaving 6 bases of the junction unmatched. The germline CDR1 and CDR2 sequences are ENHRY and SYGVKD. Here the CDR3 DNA reads TGTGCCACAACACAGGGGATTAATGAAAAACTGTTTTTT. Translation: CATTQGINEKLFF.

V and J are TRBV11-1 and TRBJ2-5, with 9 bases fitting TRBD1. The DNA end is a closer match to TRBJ2-7, so the J assignment may be wrong. This CDR3 has 15 amino acids. Germline-derived CDR1 and CDR2 are SGHAT and FQDESV (reference sequence). This chain's CDR3 is CASSLEGQGLYEQYF. CDR3 coding DNA: TGTGCCAGCAGCTTAGAGGGACAGGGCCTCTACGAGCAGTACTTC.